Listed below are T cell receptor beta chains from one sample, sequenced in a study of T cell responses to AZD1222 COVID-19 vaccine. Sequencing was performed with immunoSEQ multiplex PCR; in TCRdb, only in-frame clones are kept and a portion is missing. The sample includes fewer than 180,000 clones, under 95% of them seen just once. The sequencing used peripheral blood, collected 28 days after the second AZD1222 dose. These receptors all stem from an adult who received the AZD1222 COVID-19 vaccine. CDR3s include the opening cysteine and the closing phenylalanine or tryptophan. The size entry is marked missing in some rows and otherwise reads once, few, many or a size class.

v_call clone_size cdr3_aa
TRBV12-5 once CASGSPQNYEQYF
TRBV29-1 - CSVELGTSGSREQYF
TRBV11-2 - CASSLAGGPSDTQYF
TRBV5-8 once CASGYYEQYF
TRBV6-2/TRBV6-3 - CASSYSWDNEQFF
TRBV18 - CASSRGAEAFF
TRBV6-2/TRBV6-3 - CASSALDRVGNQPQHF
TRBV10-1 - CASSAGILGEQYF
TRBV10-2 - CASSWNLPGPNTEAFF
TRBV30 - CAWSGTGGSEAFF
TRBV6-6 once CASSFRDRSYEQYF
TRBV6-5 - CASSYSVLAGGETQYF
TRBV19 - CGSQASAPLNNYGYTF
TRBV11-2 - CASSQTGTEYNEQFF
TRBV28 - CASSRGRFNRARTEAFF
TRBV2 once CASSGTGGATGELFF
TRBV3-1/TRBV3-2 - CASSQGPGAQFF
TRBV14 - CASSQVGIIYGYTF
TRBV10-1 - CASSDSGSREAFF
TRBV3-1/TRBV3-2 few CASSQEASGRTLAKNIQYF
TRBV4-2 - CASSQERGPYGYTF
TRBV12-2 - CASRLVEREIENEQFF
TRBV29-1 - CSVGRDRGLWEQFF
TRBV5-5 once CASSRGLAVSYEQYF
TRBV12-3/TRBV12-4 - CASTPVRGGYTF
TRBV24-1 once CATSSSGGSETQYF
TRBV10-3 - CAISNGQGKTEAFF
TRBV4-2 - CASSQGGQGSYEQYF
TRBV7-6 few CASSRLPSSYEQYF
TRBV7-9 once CASSLTVNTEAFF
TRBV21-1 - CASSKPGLLTYEQYF
TRBV6-2/TRBV6-3 - CASSYDGRVGTYNEQFF
TRBV10-3 - CAISPGQNYYTF
TRBV28 - CASSLQGEWSGNTIYF
TRBV18 once CASSPEGGLGNQPQHF
TRBV10-3 - CAISFNRDRSTRGYNEQFF
TRBV11-2 - CASSLRAPWGPGNTIYF
TRBV5-5 - CASSSTTPTGLYGYTF